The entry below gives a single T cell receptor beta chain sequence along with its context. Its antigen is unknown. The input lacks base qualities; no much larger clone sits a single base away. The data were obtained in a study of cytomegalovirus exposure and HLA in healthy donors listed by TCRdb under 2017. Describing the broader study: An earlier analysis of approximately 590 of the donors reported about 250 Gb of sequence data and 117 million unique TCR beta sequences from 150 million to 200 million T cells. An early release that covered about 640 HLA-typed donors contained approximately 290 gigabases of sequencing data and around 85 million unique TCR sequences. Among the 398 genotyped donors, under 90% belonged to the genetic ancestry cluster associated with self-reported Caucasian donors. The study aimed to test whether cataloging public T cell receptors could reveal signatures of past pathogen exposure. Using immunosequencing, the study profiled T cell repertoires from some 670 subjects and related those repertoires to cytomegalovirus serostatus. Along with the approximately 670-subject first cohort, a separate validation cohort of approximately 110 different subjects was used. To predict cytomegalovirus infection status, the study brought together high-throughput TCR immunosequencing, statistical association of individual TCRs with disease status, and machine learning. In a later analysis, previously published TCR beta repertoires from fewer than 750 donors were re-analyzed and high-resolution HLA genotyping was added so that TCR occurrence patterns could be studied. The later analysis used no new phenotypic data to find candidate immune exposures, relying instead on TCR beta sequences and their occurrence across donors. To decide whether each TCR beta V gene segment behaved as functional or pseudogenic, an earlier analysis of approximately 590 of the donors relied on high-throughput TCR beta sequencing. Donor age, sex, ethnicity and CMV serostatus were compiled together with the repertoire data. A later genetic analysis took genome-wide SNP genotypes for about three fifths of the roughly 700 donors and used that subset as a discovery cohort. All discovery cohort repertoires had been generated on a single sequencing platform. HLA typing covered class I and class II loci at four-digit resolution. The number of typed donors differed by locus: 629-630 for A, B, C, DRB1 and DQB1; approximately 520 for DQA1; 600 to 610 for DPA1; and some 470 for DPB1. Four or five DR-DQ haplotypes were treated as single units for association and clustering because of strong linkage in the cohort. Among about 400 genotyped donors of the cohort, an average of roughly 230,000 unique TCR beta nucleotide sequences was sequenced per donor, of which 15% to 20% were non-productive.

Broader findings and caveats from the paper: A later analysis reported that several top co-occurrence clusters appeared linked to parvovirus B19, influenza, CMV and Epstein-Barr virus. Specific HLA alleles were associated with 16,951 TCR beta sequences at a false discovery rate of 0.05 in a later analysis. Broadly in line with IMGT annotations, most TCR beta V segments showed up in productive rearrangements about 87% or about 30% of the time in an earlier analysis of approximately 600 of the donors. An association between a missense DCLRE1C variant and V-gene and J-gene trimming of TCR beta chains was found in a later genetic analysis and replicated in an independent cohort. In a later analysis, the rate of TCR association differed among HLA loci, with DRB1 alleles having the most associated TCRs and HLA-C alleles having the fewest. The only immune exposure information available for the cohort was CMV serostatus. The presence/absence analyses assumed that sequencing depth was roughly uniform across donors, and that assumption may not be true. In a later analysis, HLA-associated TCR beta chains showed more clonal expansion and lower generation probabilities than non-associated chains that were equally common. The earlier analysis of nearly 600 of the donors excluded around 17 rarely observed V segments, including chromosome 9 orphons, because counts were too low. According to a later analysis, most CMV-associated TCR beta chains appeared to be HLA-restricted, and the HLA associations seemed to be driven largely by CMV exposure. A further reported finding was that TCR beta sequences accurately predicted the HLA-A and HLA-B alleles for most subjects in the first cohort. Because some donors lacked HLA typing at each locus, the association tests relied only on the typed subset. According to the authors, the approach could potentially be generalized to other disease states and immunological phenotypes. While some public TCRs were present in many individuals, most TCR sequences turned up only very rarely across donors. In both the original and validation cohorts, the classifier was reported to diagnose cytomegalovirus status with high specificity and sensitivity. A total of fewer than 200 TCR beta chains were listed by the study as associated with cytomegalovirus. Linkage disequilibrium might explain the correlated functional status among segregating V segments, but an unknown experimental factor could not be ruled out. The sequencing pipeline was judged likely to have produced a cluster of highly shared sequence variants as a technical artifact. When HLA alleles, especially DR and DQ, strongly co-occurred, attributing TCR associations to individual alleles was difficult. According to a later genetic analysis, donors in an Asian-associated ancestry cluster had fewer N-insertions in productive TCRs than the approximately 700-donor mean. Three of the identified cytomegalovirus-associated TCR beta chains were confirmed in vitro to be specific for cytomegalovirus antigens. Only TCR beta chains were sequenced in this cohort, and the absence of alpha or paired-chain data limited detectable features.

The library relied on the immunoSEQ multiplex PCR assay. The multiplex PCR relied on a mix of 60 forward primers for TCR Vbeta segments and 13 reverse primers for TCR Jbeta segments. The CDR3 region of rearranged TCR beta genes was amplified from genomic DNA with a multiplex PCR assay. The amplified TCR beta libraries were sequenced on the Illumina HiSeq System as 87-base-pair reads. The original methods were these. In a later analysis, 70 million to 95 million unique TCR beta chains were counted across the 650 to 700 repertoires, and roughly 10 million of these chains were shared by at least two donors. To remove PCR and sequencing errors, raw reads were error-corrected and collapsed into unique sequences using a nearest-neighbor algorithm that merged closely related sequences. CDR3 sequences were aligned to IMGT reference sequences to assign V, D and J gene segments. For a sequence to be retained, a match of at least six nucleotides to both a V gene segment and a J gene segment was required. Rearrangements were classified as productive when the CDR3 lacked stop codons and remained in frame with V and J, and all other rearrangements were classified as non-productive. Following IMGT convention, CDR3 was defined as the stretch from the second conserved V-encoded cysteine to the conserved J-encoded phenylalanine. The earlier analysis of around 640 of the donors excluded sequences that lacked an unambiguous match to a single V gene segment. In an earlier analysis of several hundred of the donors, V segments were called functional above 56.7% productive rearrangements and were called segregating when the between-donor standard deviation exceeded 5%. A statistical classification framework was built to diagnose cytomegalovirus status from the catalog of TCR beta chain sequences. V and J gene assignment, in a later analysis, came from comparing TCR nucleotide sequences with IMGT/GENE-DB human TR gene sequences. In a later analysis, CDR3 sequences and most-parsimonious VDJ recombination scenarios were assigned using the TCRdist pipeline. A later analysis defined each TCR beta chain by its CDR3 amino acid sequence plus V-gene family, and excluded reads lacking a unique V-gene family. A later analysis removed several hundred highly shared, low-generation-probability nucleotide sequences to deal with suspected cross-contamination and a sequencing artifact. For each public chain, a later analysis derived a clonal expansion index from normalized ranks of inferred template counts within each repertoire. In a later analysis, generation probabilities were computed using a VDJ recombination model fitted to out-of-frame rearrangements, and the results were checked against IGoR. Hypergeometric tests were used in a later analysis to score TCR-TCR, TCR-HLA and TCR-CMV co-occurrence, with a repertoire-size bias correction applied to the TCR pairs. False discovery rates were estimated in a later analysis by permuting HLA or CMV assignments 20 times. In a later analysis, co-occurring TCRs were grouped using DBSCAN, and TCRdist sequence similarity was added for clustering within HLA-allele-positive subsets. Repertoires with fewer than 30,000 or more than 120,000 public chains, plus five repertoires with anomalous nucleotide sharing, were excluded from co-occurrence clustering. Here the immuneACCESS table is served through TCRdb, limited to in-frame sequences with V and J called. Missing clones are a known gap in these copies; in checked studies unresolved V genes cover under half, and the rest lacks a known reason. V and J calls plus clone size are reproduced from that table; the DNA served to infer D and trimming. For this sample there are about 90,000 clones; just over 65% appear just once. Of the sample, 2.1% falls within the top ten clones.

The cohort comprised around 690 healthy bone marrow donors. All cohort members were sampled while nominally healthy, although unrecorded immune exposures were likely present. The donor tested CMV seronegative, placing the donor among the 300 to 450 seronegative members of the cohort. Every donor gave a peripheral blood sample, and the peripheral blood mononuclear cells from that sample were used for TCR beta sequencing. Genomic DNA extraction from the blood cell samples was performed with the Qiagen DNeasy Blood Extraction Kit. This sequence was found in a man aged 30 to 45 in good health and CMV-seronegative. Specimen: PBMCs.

The CDR3 protein: CASSLRGREKLFF. The DNA is TGTGCCAGCAGTTTAAGGGGGAGAGAAAAACTGTTTTTT. Recombination joined TRBV27 with TRBJ1-4; a tentative D call is TRBD1 (6 bases match). The CDR3 holds 13 amino acids from the cysteine to the phenylalanine. Of all the DNA, just the CDR3 is kept, 39 bases in frame from base 1. CDR1 and CDR2, looked up from the germline V gene (reference sequence), are MNHEY and SMNVEV. V loses 2 bases, J loses 8 bases, and the germline ends lie 9 bases apart.